Given below is one TCR beta chain in context. Antigen specificity is unknown. Compared with germline, one end of the junction differs, possibly owing to a read error. This sample is drawn from a study of blood T cells in healthy people across ages. Study-wide context: Every two T cells gave about one barcoded beta molecule via template switching.

Then a second PCR, running about 6 to 11 cycles, was carried out with a sample-barcoded 5' primer and a J-beta primer mix. TCRdb reprocessed the 5' RACE reads via MiXCR and lists one record per CDR3 protein. In the table there are more than 500,000 distinct CDR3 sequences, about 26% of which are singletons. Germline loops: CDR1 SGDLS, CDR2 YYNGEE. The CDR3 has 15 amino acids. Whole-study results and caveats: Changes seen in expanded clonotypes were possibly confounded by donor CMV status left unknown.

The same data also contributed to another study, on T cells of mothers and their children. That paper notes: Regardless of relatedness, pairs show thymic selection shaping TCR recombination output in a similar manner.

The sample consisted of blood. The sequence derives from a boy aged 2 to 10 in good health. This sequence joins TRBV9 and TRBJ2-1, with TRBD2 matching 11 bases. CDR3 bases: TGTGCCAGCAGCGCAGGGACTAGCGGTTACAGTGAGCAGTTCTTC. It is translated as CASSAGTSGYSEQFF.